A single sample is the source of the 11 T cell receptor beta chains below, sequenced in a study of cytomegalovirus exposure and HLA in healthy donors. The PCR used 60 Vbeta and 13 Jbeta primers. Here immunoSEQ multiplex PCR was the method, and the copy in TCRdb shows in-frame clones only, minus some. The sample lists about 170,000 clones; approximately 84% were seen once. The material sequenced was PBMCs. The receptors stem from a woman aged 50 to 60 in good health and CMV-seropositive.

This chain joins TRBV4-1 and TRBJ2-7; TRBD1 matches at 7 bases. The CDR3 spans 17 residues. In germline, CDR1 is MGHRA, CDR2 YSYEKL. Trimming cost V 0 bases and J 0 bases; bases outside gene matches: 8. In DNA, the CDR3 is TGCGCCAGCAGCCAAGAACCAGGGGGATCGAGCTCCTACGAGCAGTACTTC. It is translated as CASSQEPGGSSSYEQYF.

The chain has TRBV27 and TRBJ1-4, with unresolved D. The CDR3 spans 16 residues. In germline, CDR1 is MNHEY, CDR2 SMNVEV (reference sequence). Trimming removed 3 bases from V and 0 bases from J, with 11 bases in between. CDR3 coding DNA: TGTGCCAGCAGTTTTGTTAGCTTTCCAACTAATGAAAAACTGTTTTTT. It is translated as CASSFVSFPTNEKLFF.

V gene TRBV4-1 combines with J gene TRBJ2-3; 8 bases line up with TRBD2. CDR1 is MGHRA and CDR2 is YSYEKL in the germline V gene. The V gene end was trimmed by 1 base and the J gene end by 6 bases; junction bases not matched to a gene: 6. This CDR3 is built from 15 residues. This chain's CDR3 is CASSQGGTSWDTQYF. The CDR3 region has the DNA TGCGCCAGCAGCCAAGGGGGGACTAGTTGGGATACGCAGTATTTT.

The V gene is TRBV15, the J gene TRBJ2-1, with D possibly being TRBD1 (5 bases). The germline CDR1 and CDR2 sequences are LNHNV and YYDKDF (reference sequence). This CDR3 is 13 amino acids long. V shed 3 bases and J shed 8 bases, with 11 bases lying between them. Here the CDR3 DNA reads TGTGCCACCAGCAGCTCACCCAGGGATGAGCAGTTCTTC. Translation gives CATSSSPRDEQFF. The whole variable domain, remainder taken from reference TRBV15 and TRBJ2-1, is DAMVIQNPRYQVTQFGKPVTLSCSQTLNHNVMYWYQQKSSQAPKLLFHYYDKDFNNEADTPDNFQSRRPNTSFCFLDIRSPGLGDTAMYLCATSSSPRDEQFFGPGTRLTVL.

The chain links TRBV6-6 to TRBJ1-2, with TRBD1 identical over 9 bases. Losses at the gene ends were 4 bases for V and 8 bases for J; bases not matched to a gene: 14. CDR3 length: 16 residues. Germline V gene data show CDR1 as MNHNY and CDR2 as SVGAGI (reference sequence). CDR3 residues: CASSWDRELLGDGYTF. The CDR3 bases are TGTGCCAGCAGTTGGGACAGGGAGTTATTAGGGGACGGCTACACCTTC.

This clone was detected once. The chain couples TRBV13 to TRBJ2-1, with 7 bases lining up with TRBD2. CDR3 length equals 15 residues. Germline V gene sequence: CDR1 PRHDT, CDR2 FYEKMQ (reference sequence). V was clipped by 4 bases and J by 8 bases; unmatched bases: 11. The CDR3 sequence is CASSSLAVNGDEQFF. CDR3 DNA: TGTGCCAGCAGCTCTCTAGCGGTAAACGGGGATGAGCAGTTCTTC.

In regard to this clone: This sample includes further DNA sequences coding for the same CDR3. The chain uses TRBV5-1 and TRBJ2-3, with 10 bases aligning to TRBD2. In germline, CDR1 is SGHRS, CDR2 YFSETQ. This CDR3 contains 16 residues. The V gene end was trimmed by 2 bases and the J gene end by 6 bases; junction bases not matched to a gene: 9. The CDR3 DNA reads TGCGCCAGCAGCTTAATGACAAGCGGGAGGGCTGATACGCAGTATTTT. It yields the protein CASSLMTSGRADTQYF. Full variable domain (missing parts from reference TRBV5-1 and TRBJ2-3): KAGVTQTPRYLIKTRGQQVTLSCSPISGHRSVSWYQQTPGQGLQFLFEYFSETQRNKGNFPGRFSGRQFSNSRSEMNVSTLELGDSALYLCASSLMTSGRADTQYFGPGTRLTVL.

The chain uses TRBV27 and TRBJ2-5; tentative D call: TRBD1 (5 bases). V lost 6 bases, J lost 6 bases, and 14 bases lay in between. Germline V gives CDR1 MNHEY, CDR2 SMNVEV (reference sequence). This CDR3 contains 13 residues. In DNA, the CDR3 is TGTGCCAGCAGCTTAGCAGGGAAACAGACCCAGTACTTC. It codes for CASSLAGKQTQYF.

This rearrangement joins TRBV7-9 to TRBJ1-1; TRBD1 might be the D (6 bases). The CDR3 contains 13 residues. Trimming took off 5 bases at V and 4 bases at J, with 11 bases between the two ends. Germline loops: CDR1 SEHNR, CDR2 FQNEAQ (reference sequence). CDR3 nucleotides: TGTGCCAGCAGCCAACAGGGCGGCACTGAAGCTTTCTTT. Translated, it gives CASSQQGGTEAFF.

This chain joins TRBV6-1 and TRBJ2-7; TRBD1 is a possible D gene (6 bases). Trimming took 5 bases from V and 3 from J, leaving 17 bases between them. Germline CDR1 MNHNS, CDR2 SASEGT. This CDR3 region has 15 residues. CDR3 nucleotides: TGTGCCAGCAGTTTCCGGGACACCCGCAACTACGAGCAGTACTTC. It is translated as CASSFRDTRNYEQYF.

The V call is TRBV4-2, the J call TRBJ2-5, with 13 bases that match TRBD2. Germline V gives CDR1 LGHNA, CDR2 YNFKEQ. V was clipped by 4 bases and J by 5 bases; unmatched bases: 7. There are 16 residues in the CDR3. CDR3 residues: CASSPGTSGMDETQYF. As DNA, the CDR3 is TGTGCCAGCAGCCCCGGGACTAGCGGGATGGATGAGACCCAGTACTTC.